This T cell receptor beta chain was captured in a study of blood T cell repertoires in COVID-19. Turning to the study itself: The United States, Italy and Spain were the sources of the acute and convalescent COVID-19 samples. PBMCs, B-cell-depleted T cells, or T cells provided the cDNA or gDNA that made up the material.

Trimming removed 4 bases at V and 1 base at J, with 3 bases between. This CDR3 has 13 amino acids. Per germline, CDR1 KGHDR and CDR2 SFDVKD. Methods used by the authors: Amplification with reference gene primers provided the estimates of nucleated cell counts. Assay used: immunoSEQ multiplex PCR; TCRdb lists only in-frame clones, some missing. V and J calls plus clone size are reproduced from that table; the DNA served to infer D and trimming. The sample includes roughly 93,000 clones, around 86% of them seen just once. The clonotype originates from a human donor in a cohort sampled during active COVID-19. The rearrangement joins TRBV24-1 to TRBJ2-2; the D is unclear. The material sequenced was peripheral blood. The CDR3 nucleotides are TGTGCCACCAGTGACCAGAACACCGGGGAGCTGTTTTTT. It translates to CATSDQNTGELFF.